A selection of T cell receptor beta chains follows, all from one sample in a study of blood T cell repertoires in COVID-19. Measured with immunoSEQ multiplex PCR; TCRdb has only the in-frame clones, and not every one. Among 380,000 or so clones listed, roughly 90% were seen once. Sequenced: peripheral blood. The receptors come from a man in his forties with acute or convalescent COVID-19. CDR3s include the opening cysteine and the closing phenylalanine or tryptophan. The order of the fields is clone size, J gene, D gene, V gene, CDR3 protein, CDR3 DNA. The D gene is left open where the match is weak. Size is omitted from some rows. Given values are once, few, many or a class for expanded clones.

clone_size: once; j_call: TRBJ2-1; d_call: -; v_call: TRBV4-2; cdr3_aa: CASSQLRLVEQFF; cdr3_nt: TGTGCCAGCAGCCAACTCCGACTAGTTGAGCAGTTCTTC
clone_size: -; j_call: TRBJ2-2; d_call: TRBD1; v_call: TRBV7-3; cdr3_aa: CASSSQGTGSSGELFF; cdr3_nt: TGTGCCAGCAGCTCGCAGGGGACAGGGTCTTCCGGGGAGCTGTTTTTT
clone_size: -; j_call: TRBJ1-5; d_call: -; v_call: TRBV23-1; cdr3_aa: CASSQSGGGRTYSNQPQHF; cdr3_nt: TGCGCCAGCAGTCAATCAGGGGGTGGAAGGACTTATAGCAATCAGCCCCAGCATTTT
clone_size: -; j_call: TRBJ2-3; d_call: -; v_call: TRBV14; cdr3_aa: CASSQVAFADTQYF; cdr3_nt: TGTGCCAGCAGCCAAGTAGCCTTCGCAGATACGCAGTATTTT
clone_size: few; j_call: TRBJ1-1; d_call: -; v_call: TRBV11-2; cdr3_aa: CASSLVWGDNTEAFF; cdr3_nt: TGTGCCAGCAGCTTAGTGTGGGGGGATAACACTGAAGCTTTCTTT
clone_size: -; j_call: TRBJ1-6; d_call: -; v_call: TRBV2; cdr3_aa: CASSEKRQTNSPLHF; cdr3_nt: TGTGCCAGCAGTGAAAAGAGACAAACCAATTCACCCCTCCACTTT
clone_size: -; j_call: TRBJ2-1; d_call: TRBD1; v_call: TRBV6-4; cdr3_aa: CASSDRQGARNEQFF; cdr3_nt: TGTGCCAGCAGTGACCGACAGGGGGCGAGGAATGAGCAGTTCTTC
clone_size: -; j_call: TRBJ1-2; d_call: -; v_call: TRBV15; cdr3_aa: CATSSPRAHGYGYTF; cdr3_nt: TGTGCCACCAGCAGCCCGAGGGCGCACGGCTATGGCTACACCTTC
clone_size: once; j_call: TRBJ1-1; d_call: -; v_call: TRBV7-9; cdr3_aa: CASSRTGLGTEAFF; cdr3_nt: TGTGCCAGCAGCCGTACAGGGCTGGGGACTGAAGCTTTCTTT
clone_size: -; j_call: TRBJ1-2; d_call: -; v_call: TRBV3-1/TRBV3-2; cdr3_aa: CASSQGSGYGYTF; cdr3_nt: TGTGCCAGCAGCCAAGGTAGTGGCTATGGCTACACCTTC
clone_size: -; j_call: TRBJ2-1; d_call: -; v_call: TRBV14; cdr3_aa: CASSQDYGRSYNEQFF; cdr3_nt: TGTGCCAGCAGCCAAGATTACGGTCGCTCCTACAATGAGCAGTTCTTC
clone_size: -; j_call: TRBJ1-2; d_call: TRBD1; v_call: TRBV6-5; cdr3_aa: CASSYSTGMGYTF; cdr3_nt: TGTGCCAGCAGTTATTCGACAGGGATGGGCTACACCTTC
clone_size: -; j_call: TRBJ1-2; d_call: TRBD1; v_call: TRBV6-2/TRBV6-3; cdr3_aa: CASSSSQGVEGYGYTF; cdr3_nt: TGTGCCAGCAGTTCTTCTCAGGGGGTAGAGGGCTATGGCTACACCTTC
clone_size: once; j_call: TRBJ2-7; d_call: TRBD1; v_call: TRBV5-1; cdr3_aa: CASSLAGTEEQYF; cdr3_nt: TGCGCCAGCAGCTTGGCCGGGACAGAAGAGCAGTACTTC
clone_size: once; j_call: TRBJ1-4; d_call: -; v_call: TRBV5-4; cdr3_aa: CASSAGVSNEKLFF; cdr3_nt: TGTGCCAGCAGCGCAGGGGTCTCTAATGAAAAACTGTTTTTT
clone_size: once; j_call: TRBJ2-5; d_call: TRBD1; v_call: TRBV29-1; cdr3_aa: CSVARLTGPQPFQETQYF; cdr3_nt: TGCAGCGTTGCAAGACTGACAGGGCCACAACCATTTCAAGAGACCCAGTACTTC
clone_size: -; j_call: TRBJ2-1; d_call: TRBD1; v_call: TRBV5-1; cdr3_aa: CASSLSTGAWDEQFF; cdr3_nt: TGCGCCAGCAGCTTGTCGACAGGGGCCTGGGATGAGCAGTTCTTC
clone_size: -; j_call: TRBJ2-3; d_call: -; v_call: TRBV9; cdr3_aa: CASSVAGLPSTDTQYF; cdr3_nt: TGTGCCAGCAGCGTAGCGGGACTGCCTAGCACAGATACGCAGTATTTT
clone_size: -; j_call: TRBJ2-1; d_call: -; v_call: TRBV9; cdr3_aa: CASSHGGSGSYNEQFF; cdr3_nt: TGTGCCAGCAGCCATGGGGGGTCGGGCTCCTACAATGAGCAGTTCTTC
clone_size: -; j_call: TRBJ2-7; d_call: TRBD2; v_call: TRBV7-9; cdr3_aa: CASSLTSGSYEQYF; cdr3_nt: TGTGCCAGCAGCCTAACTAGCGGGAGCTACGAGCAGTACTTC
clone_size: -; j_call: TRBJ1-2; d_call: -; v_call: TRBV7-9; cdr3_aa: CASSLDAPGGYTF; cdr3_nt: TGTGCCAGCAGCTTGGACGCTCCGGGGGGCTACACCTTC
clone_size: -; j_call: TRBJ2-7; d_call: -; v_call: TRBV21-1; cdr3_aa: CASSKEGLAGAYEQYF; cdr3_nt: TGTGCCAGCAGCAAAGAAGGCCTAGCGGGTGCCTACGAGCAGTACTTC
clone_size: -; j_call: TRBJ1-3; d_call: -; v_call: TRBV7-9; cdr3_aa: CASRRLYGNTIYF; cdr3_nt: TGTGCCAGCAGGAGGTTGTACGGAAACACCATATATTTT
clone_size: -; j_call: TRBJ2-2; d_call: TRBD1; v_call: TRBV19; cdr3_aa: CASSSSPGTGATGGLFF; cdr3_nt: TGTGCCAGTAGCTCTTCCCCCGGGACAGGGGCCACCGGGGGGCTGTTTTTT
clone_size: -; j_call: TRBJ2-7; d_call: TRBD2; v_call: TRBV5-1; cdr3_aa: CASSPGTSGGNEQYF; cdr3_nt: TGCGCCAGCAGCCCTGGGACTAGCGGGGGCAACGAGCAGTACTTC
clone_size: -; j_call: TRBJ2-1; d_call: -; v_call: TRBV9; cdr3_aa: CASSVYTGREYNEQFF; cdr3_nt: TGTGCCAGCAGCGTTTACACAGGGAGGGAATACAATGAGCAGTTCTTC
clone_size: -; j_call: TRBJ2-5; d_call: -; v_call: TRBV15; cdr3_aa: CATSRDRTLQETQYF; cdr3_nt: TGTGCCACCAGCAGAGATCGGACTTTACAAGAGACCCAGTACTTC
clone_size: once; j_call: TRBJ1-4; d_call: TRBD1; v_call: TRBV27; cdr3_aa: CASRSPGGSDEKLFF; cdr3_nt: TGTGCCAGCAGATCCCCAGGGGGTAGCGATGAAAAACTGTTTTTT
clone_size: -; j_call: TRBJ2-7; d_call: TRBD2; v_call: TRBV5-1; cdr3_aa: CASRELAGGVYEQYF; cdr3_nt: TGCGCCAGCAGGGAGCTAGCGGGAGGTGTCTACGAGCAGTACTTC
clone_size: -; j_call: TRBJ1-2; d_call: TRBD1; v_call: TRBV7-2; cdr3_aa: CASSAPPGGLYGYTF; cdr3_nt: TGTGCCAGCAGCGCACCGCCAGGGGGGCTCTATGGCTACACCTTC
clone_size: once; j_call: TRBJ2-7; d_call: -; v_call: TRBV14; cdr3_aa: CASSRQVTYEQYF; cdr3_nt: TGTGCCAGCAGCCGACAGGTAACCTACGAGCAGTACTTC
clone_size: once; j_call: TRBJ2-7; d_call: -; v_call: TRBV9; cdr3_aa: CASSVGGPGYEQYF; cdr3_nt: TGTGCCAGCAGCGTAGGCGGCCCGGGCTACGAGCAGTACTTC
clone_size: -; j_call: TRBJ2-5; d_call: TRBD2; v_call: TRBV15; cdr3_aa: CATSSERGFQETQYF; cdr3_nt: TGTGCCACCAGCAGCGAGCGGGGCTTCCAAGAGACCCAGTACTTC
clone_size: once; j_call: TRBJ1-2; d_call: -; v_call: TRBV9; cdr3_aa: CASSATRNHGYTF; cdr3_nt: TGTGCCAGCAGCGCCACTAGGAACCATGGCTACACCTTC
clone_size: once; j_call: TRBJ2-1; d_call: -; v_call: TRBV25-1; cdr3_aa: CATTGWVNNEQFF; cdr3_nt: TGTGCCACTACCGGGTGGGTTAACAATGAGCAGTTCTTC
clone_size: -; j_call: TRBJ1-1; d_call: -; v_call: TRBV4-1; cdr3_aa: CASSHEPIHTEAFF; cdr3_nt: TGCGCCAGCAGCCATGAACCTATCCACACTGAAGCTTTCTTT
clone_size: once; j_call: TRBJ1-5; d_call: -; v_call: TRBV2; cdr3_aa: CASGLSRDYSNQPQHF; cdr3_nt: TGTGCCAGCGGACTTTCAAGAGATTATAGCAATCAGCCCCAGCATTTT
clone_size: -; j_call: TRBJ1-1; d_call: -; v_call: TRBV6-5; cdr3_aa: CASSYSGGTEAFF; cdr3_nt: TGTGCCAGCAGTTACTCGGGGGGCACTGAAGCTTTCTTT
clone_size: -; j_call: TRBJ1-1; d_call: TRBD1; v_call: TRBV27; cdr3_aa: CASSLRGQGEAFF; cdr3_nt: TGTGCCAGCAGTTTGAGGGGACAGGGGGAAGCTTTCTTT
clone_size: -; j_call: TRBJ2-3; d_call: -; v_call: TRBV5-4; cdr3_aa: CASRSSTDTQYF; cdr3_nt: TGTGCCAGCAGATCAAGCACAGATACGCAGTATTTT
clone_size: -; j_call: TRBJ1-2; d_call: -; v_call: TRBV30; cdr3_aa: CAWRQGWLNGYTF; cdr3_nt: TGTGCCTGGAGACAGGGTTGGTTGAATGGCTACACCTTC
clone_size: -; j_call: TRBJ1-5; d_call: -; v_call: TRBV7-6; cdr3_aa: CASSLEAGFNQPQHF; cdr3_nt: TGTGCCAGCAGCTTAGAGGCAGGGTTCAATCAGCCCCAGCATTTT
clone_size: -; j_call: TRBJ1-2; d_call: -; v_call: TRBV7-2; cdr3_aa: CASRLGRGNYGYTF; cdr3_nt: TGTGCCAGCAGACTCGGACGGGGTAACTATGGCTACACCTTC
clone_size: -; j_call: TRBJ1-5; d_call: -; v_call: TRBV20-1; cdr3_aa: CSAGGQPQHF; cdr3_nt: TGCAGTGCAGGCGGACAGCCCCAGCATTTT
clone_size: once; j_call: TRBJ1-2; d_call: -; v_call: TRBV6-2/TRBV6-3; cdr3_aa: CASSPAWTGRKDYGYTF; cdr3_nt: TGTGCCAGCAGCCCTGCCTGGACGGGGAGAAAGGACTATGGCTACACCTTC
clone_size: -; j_call: TRBJ1-6; d_call: TRBD1; v_call: TRBV6-4; cdr3_aa: CASSDSSTGTALNSPLHF; cdr3_nt: TGTGCCAGCAGTGACTCTTCCACCGGGACAGCACTAAATTCACCCCTCCACTTT
clone_size: -; j_call: TRBJ1-2; d_call: -; v_call: TRBV12-3/TRBV12-4; cdr3_aa: CASSLGRVGGYTF; cdr3_nt: TGTGCCAGCAGTTTAGGCAGGGTTGGTGGCTACACCTTC
clone_size: -; j_call: TRBJ2-7; d_call: -; v_call: TRBV27; cdr3_aa: CASSLVGPWGEQYF; cdr3_nt: TGTGCCAGCAGTTTAGTGGGGCCTTGGGGCGAGCAGTACTTC
clone_size: -; j_call: TRBJ1-5; d_call: TRBD1; v_call: TRBV4-2; cdr3_aa: CASSQDPGQRYQPQHF; cdr3_nt: TGTGCCAGCAGCCAAGATCCGGGACAGCGGTATCAGCCCCAGCATTTT
clone_size: -; j_call: TRBJ1-5; d_call: -; v_call: TRBV10-1; cdr3_aa: CASSERDSCPNSNQPQHF; cdr3_nt: TGCGCCAGCAGTGAACGAGACTCCTGTCCCAATAGCAATCAGCCCCAGCATTTT
clone_size: -; j_call: TRBJ2-5; d_call: -; v_call: TRBV29-1; cdr3_aa: CSASSTGPETQYF; cdr3_nt: TGCAGCGCCAGCAGTACAGGCCCAGAGACCCAGTACTTC
clone_size: -; j_call: TRBJ2-2; d_call: TRBD2; v_call: TRBV5-1; cdr3_aa: CASSSDSGRAEWTGELFF; cdr3_nt: TGCGCCAGCAGCTCGGATAGCGGGAGGGCCGAGTGGACCGGGGAGCTGTTTTTT
clone_size: -; j_call: TRBJ2-1; d_call: TRBD2; v_call: TRBV28; cdr3_aa: CASSLGLAVYNEQFF; cdr3_nt: TGTGCCAGCAGTTTAGGACTAGCGGTCTACAATGAGCAGTTCTTC
clone_size: few; j_call: TRBJ1-4; d_call: -; v_call: TRBV4-2; cdr3_aa: CASSQAQGREKLFF; cdr3_nt: TGTGCCAGCAGCCAGGCCCAGGGAAGGGAAAAACTGTTTTTT
clone_size: -; j_call: TRBJ2-1; d_call: -; v_call: TRBV19; cdr3_aa: CASRTRSSYNEQFF; cdr3_nt: TGTGCCAGTAGAACGCGGAGCTCCTACAATGAGCAGTTCTTC